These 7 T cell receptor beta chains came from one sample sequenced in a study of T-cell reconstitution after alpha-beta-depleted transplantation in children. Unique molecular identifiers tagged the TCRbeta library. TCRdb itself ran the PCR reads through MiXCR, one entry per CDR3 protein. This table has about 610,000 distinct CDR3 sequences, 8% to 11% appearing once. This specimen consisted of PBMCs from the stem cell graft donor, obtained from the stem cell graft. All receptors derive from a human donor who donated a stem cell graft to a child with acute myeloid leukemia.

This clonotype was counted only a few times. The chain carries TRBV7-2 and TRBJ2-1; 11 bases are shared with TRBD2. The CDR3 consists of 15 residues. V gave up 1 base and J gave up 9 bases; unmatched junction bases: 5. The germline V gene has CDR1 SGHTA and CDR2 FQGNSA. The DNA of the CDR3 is TGTGCCAGCAGCTTAGAACTAGCGGGAGCGTTTGAGCAGTTCTTC. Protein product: CASSLELAGAFEQFF.

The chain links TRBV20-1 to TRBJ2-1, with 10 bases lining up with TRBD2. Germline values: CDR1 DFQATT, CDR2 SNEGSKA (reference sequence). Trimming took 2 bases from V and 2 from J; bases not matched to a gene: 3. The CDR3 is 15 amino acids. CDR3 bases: TGCAGTGCTAGACCAGGACTAGCGGCCTACAATGAGCAGTTCTTC. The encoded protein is CSARPGLAAYNEQFF.

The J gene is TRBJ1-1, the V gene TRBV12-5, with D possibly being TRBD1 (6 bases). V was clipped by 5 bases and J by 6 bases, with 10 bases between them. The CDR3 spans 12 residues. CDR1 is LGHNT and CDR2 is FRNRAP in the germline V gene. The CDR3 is CASGPGGPEAFF. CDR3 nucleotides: TGTGCTAGTGGTCCGGGGGGCCCTGAAGCTTTCTTT.

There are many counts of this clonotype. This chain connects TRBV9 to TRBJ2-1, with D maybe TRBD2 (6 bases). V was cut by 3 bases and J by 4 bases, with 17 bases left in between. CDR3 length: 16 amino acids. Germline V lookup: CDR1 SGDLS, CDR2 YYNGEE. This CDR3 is CASSDSLLAPYNEQFF. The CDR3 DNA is TGTGCCAGCAGCGACAGCTTACTAGCTCCTTACAATGAGCAGTTCTTC. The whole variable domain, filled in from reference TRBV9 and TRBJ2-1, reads DSGVTQTPKHLITATGQRVTLRCSPRSGDLSVYWYQQSLDQGLQFLIQYYNGEERAKGNILERFSAQQFPDLHSELNLSSLELGDSALYFCASSDSLLAPYNEQFFGPGTRLTVL.

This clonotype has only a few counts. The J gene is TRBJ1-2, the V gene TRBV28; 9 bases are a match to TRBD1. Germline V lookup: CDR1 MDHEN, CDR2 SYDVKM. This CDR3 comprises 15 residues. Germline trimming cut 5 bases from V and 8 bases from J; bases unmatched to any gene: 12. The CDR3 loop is CASSLTGGTQGGYTF. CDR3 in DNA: TGTGCCAGCAGTCTCACAGGGGGCACCCAGGGAGGCTACACCTTC.

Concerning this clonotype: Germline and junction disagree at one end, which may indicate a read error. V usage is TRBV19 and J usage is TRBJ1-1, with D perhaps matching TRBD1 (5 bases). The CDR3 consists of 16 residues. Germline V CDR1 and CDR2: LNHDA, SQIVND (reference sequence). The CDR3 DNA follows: TGTGCCAGTAGCATAGTAGGGGAGGTTTTGAACACTGAAGCTTTCTTT. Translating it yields CASSIVGEVLNTEAFF. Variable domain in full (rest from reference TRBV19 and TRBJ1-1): DGGITQSPKYLFRKEGQNVTLSCEQNLNHDAMYWYRQDPGQGLRLIYYSQIVNDFQKGDIAEGYSVSREKKESFPLTVTSAQKNPTAFYLCASSIVGEVLNTEAFFGQGTRLTVV.

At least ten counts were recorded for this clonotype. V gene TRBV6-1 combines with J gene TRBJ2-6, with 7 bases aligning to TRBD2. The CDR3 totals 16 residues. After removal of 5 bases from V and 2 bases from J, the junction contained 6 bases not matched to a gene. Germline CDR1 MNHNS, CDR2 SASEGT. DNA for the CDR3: TGTGCCAGCAGTCGGGGGGACCCCACTGGGGCCAACGTCCTGACTTTC. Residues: CASSRGDPTGANVLTF.